Shown below are 28 T cell receptor beta chains from a single sample sequenced in a study of T cells in Graves' hyperthyroidism and ophthalmopathy. Amplified TCR beta CDR3 regions derived from RNA transcripts. The primer set for the first-round RT-PCR of the TCR CDR3 was HTBI. TCRdb processed the multiplex PCR reads anew with MiXCR; each CDR3 protein has one entry. The data show under 400,000 distinct CDR3 sequences, 25% seen once. Sequenced sample: blood. These receptors were taken from a man aged 50-59 years with Graves' hyperthyroidism.

The chain carries TRBV18 and TRBJ1-5, with TRBD1 identical over 7 bases. The V gene's germline CDR1 is KGHSH and CDR2 LQKENI. The CDR3 is 17 amino acids. The J segment lost 0 bases and the V segment lost 2 bases, leaving 7 bases of the junction unmatched. CDR3 sequence: CASSPIGQVNSNQPQHF. DNA of the CDR3: TGTGCCAGCTCACCAATAGGACAGGTGAATAGCAATCAGCCCCAGCATTTT.

This clonotype has more than one count but fewer than ten. CDR3 loop: CASSTEASWDEQYF. The DNA for the CDR3 is TGCGCCAGCAGTACCGAGGCGAGTTGGGACGAGCAGTACTTC. This chain joins TRBV10-1 and TRBJ2-7; D is undetermined. The CDR3 extends over 14 amino acids. The ends were cut back, 5 bases at V and 5 bases at J, with 16 bases in the middle. In germline, CDR1 is WNHNN, CDR2 SYGVQD (reference sequence).

The gene calls are TRBV7-2 and TRBJ2-7, with 9 bases aligning to TRBD1. The CDR3 runs 15 residues. Trimming removed 9 bases from V and 3 bases from J; junction bases left unmatched: 12. Germline lookup yields CDR1 SGHTA and CDR2 FQGNSA. CDR3 bases: TGTGCCAGTAGTTTCCAACCGGGACAGGGCTACGAGCAGTACTTC. This sequence encodes CASSFQPGQGYEQYF. Complete variable domain (other parts from reference TRBV7-2 and TRBJ2-7): GAGVSQSPSNKVTEKGKDVELRCDPISGHTALYWYRQSLGQGLEFLIYFQGNSAPDKSGLPSDRFSAERTGGSVSTLTIQRTQQEDSAVYLCASSFQPGQGYEQYFGPGTRLTVT.

The CDR3 loop is CASSPQMGQTGANVLTF. The CDR3 DNA is TGTGCCAGCTCACCACAGATGGGGCAGACTGGGGCCAACGTCCTGACTTTC. This chain links TRBV18 with TRBJ2-6; the D gene is possibly TRBD1 (5 bases). V lost 1 base, J lost 2 bases, and 12 bases lay in between. The germline V gene encodes CDR1 KGHSH and CDR2 LQKENI. The CDR3 is 17 amino acids.

The J gene is TRBJ1-2, the V gene TRBV19; D call uncertain. Germline CDR1 and CDR2: LNHDA and SQIVND (reference sequence). Trimming left V 8 bases short and J 8 bases short, with 6 bases between. The CDR3 consists of 9 residues. In DNA form, the CDR3 reads TGTGCCAGTCCTTCCGGCTACACCTTC. This codes for CASPSGYTF. Filled out from reference TRBV19 and TRBJ1-2, the complete variable domain reads DGGITQSPKYLFRKEGQNVTLSCEQNLNHDAMYWYRQDPGQGLRLIYYSQIVNDFQKGDIAEGYSVSREKKESFPLTVTSAQKNPTAFYLCASPSGYTFGSGTRLTVV.

This clonotype has ten or more counts. The chain combines TRBV11-2 with TRBJ2-3; D is perhaps TRBD1 (6 bases). The CDR3 spans 14 residues. Germline V CDR1 and CDR2: SGHAT, FQNNGV. The V end was cut by 5 bases, the J end by 2 bases, with 11 bases between. The CDR3 bases are TGTGCCAGCAGCATGGACAGCTACACAGATACGCAGTATTTT. As protein: CASSMDSYTDTQYF.

Remarks on this clonotype: A read error is possible here, since a much larger clone lies one base away. V and J are TRBV6-9 and TRBJ1-1, with D perhaps TRBD1 (5 bases). Germline CDR1 MNHGY, CDR2 SVAAGI. The CDR3 sequence is 12 residues long. This CDR3 is CASSYAGGEALF. As DNA, the CDR3 is TGTGCCAGCAGTTACGCGGGGGGTGAAGCTCTCTTT.

The chain combines TRBV29-1 with TRBJ1-5; 9 bases map to TRBD1. Looked up from germline, CDR1 is SQVTM and CDR2 is ANQGSEA. The CDR3 length is 15 residues. V shed 6 bases, J shed 2 bases, and the junction held 8 bases outside the gene matches. CDR3 loop: CSVAQGARGNQPQHF. The DNA of the CDR3 is TGCAGCGTCGCACAGGGGGCGCGGGGCAATCAGCCCCAGCATTTT.

This clonotype has more than one count but fewer than ten. This sequence joins TRBV20-1 and TRBJ2-2, with D perhaps being TRBD1 or TRBD2 (5 bases each). This CDR3 region has 14 residues. Per germline, CDR1 DFQATT and CDR2 SNEGSKA (reference sequence). Trimming shortened V by 3 bases and J by 7 bases, and 15 bases separated the two germline ends. CDR3 sequence (DNA): TGCAGTGCTAGTGTTGGGGGAGTAATCGGGGAGCTGTTTTTT. It encodes CSASVGGVIGELFF.

This sequence joins TRBV29-1 and TRBJ2-2; D uncertain. This CDR3 has 14 amino acids. V dropped 4 bases and J dropped 0 bases, with 9 bases sitting between them. From germline, CDR1 is SQVTM and CDR2 ANQGSEA. The CDR3 DNA is TGCAGCGTTGTAGGTGTCTCGAACACCGGGGAGCTGTTTTTT. Its translation is CSVVGVSNTGELFF.

This clonotype showed up just a few times. The rearrangement links TRBV12-3 or TRBV12-4 to TRBJ1-1; 9 bases are shared with TRBD1. Trimming took 7 bases from V and 5 from J; bases not matched to a gene: 5. The CDR3 extends over 13 amino acids. The CDR3 spells CASKQQGATEAFF. Written as DNA, the CDR3 is TGTGCCAGCAAGCAACAGGGGGCGACTGAAGCTTTCTTT.

This clonotype was picked up one time. V usage is TRBV30 and J usage is TRBJ2-2; D gene uncertain. The CDR3 consists of 13 residues. The V gene's germline CDR1 is GTSNPN and CDR2 SVGIG (reference sequence). V was cut by 2 bases and J by 1 base, with 5 bases left in between. The CDR3 is CAWSTRNTGELFF. CDR3 DNA sequence: TGTGCCTGGAGTACTCGGAACACCGGGGAGCTGTTTTTT.

This clonotype was recorded at least ten times. V is TRBV7-2 and J is TRBJ2-1; 11 positions agree with TRBD2. Germline loops: CDR1 SGHTA, CDR2 FQGNSA. The V and J ends lost 4 bases and 8 bases, in that order; junction bases with no gene match: 13. The CDR3 totals 17 residues. The CDR3 here is CASSSRPGTSGTYEQFF. CDR3 nucleotide sequence: TGTGCCAGCAGCTCGCGCCCCGGGACTAGCGGCACGTATGAGCAGTTCTTC.

This chain connects TRBV7-2 to TRBJ1-2; D unclear. Trimming left V 5 bases short and J 5 bases short, with 18 bases between. The germline gives CDR1 SGHTA, CDR2 FQGNSA. The length of the CDR3 is 15 residues. In nucleotides, the CDR3 is TGTGCCAGCAGCGTCCGGGAGACTCTTCCTTATGGCTACACCTTC. Protein: CASSVRETLPYGYTF. Full variable domain (outside the CDR3, taken from reference TRBV7-2 and TRBJ1-2): GAGVSQSPSNKVTEKGKDVELRCDPISGHTALYWYRQSLGQGLEFLIYFQGNSAPDKSGLPSDRFSAERTGGSVSTLTIQRTQQEDSAVYLCASSVRETLPYGYTFGSGTRLTVV.

This clonotype was seen once. The chain has TRBV6-1 and TRBJ1-6, with no clear D. The CDR3 spans 12 residues. The germline V gene has CDR1 MNHNS and CDR2 SASEGT. Trimming shortened V by 8 bases and J by 7 bases, and 9 bases separated the two germline ends. CDR3 in amino acids: CASSSPNSPLHF. In nucleotides, the CDR3 is TGTGCCAGCTCGTCCCCCAATTCACCCCTCCACTTT.

The rearrangement joins TRBV5-5 to TRBJ2-7; 8 bases match TRBD2. Germline CDR1 is SGHKS and CDR2 is YYEKEE (reference sequence). This CDR3 is 15 amino acids long. After removal of 2 bases from V and 7 bases from J, the junction contained 11 bases not matched to a gene. Here the CDR3 reads CASSFEGLVTSEQYF. CDR3 DNA sequence: TGTGCCAGCAGCTTTGAGGGACTAGTAACGTCTGAGCAGTACTTC.

This clonotype appeared many times. V and J are TRBV28 and TRBJ1-2; D is possibly TRBD1 (5 bases). CDR1 and CDR2 (germline): MDHEN, SYDVKM. The CDR3 covers 13 residues. V was pared by 6 bases and J by 3 bases, with 11 bases between. Written as DNA, the CDR3 is TGTGCCAGCAGGACTCAGGGCGACTATGGCTACACCTTC. It encodes CASRTQGDYGYTF.

The chain links TRBV5-5 to TRBJ2-5, with 10 bases aligning to TRBD2. CDR3 length equals 15 residues. V gave up 3 bases and J gave up 3 bases; unmatched junction bases: 5. Germline-derived CDR1 and CDR2 are SGHKS and YYEKEE (reference sequence). CDR3 nucleotides: TGTGCCAGCAGCTCGCAGCTAGCGGGAGAAGAGACCCAGTACTTC. This encodes CASSSQLAGEETQYF. The complete variable domain, with remaining parts taken from reference TRBV5-5 and TRBJ2-5, reads DAGVTQSPTHLIKTRGQQVTLRCSPISGHKSVSWYQQVLGQGPQFIFQYYEKEERGRGNFPDRFSARQFPNYSSELNVNALLLGDSALYLCASSSQLAGEETQYFGPGTRLLVL.

This clonotype turned up a few times. This rearrangement joins TRBV11-3 to TRBJ2-1, with TRBD2 matching over 11 bases. CDR1 is SGHNT and CDR2 is YENEEA in the germline V gene. The CDR3 totals 14 residues. Trimming cost V 7 bases and J 13 bases; bases outside gene matches: 12. CDR3 protein: CASKGEATSGIQFF. The CDR3 DNA follows: TGTGCCAGCAAGGGCGAGGCGACTAGCGGGATACAGTTCTTC. The variable domain in full, with the rest retrieved from reference TRBV11-3 and TRBJ2-1, is EAGVVQSPRYKIIEKKQPVAFWCNPISGHNTLYWYLQNLGQGPELLIRYENEEAVDDSQLPKDRFSAERLKGVDSTLKIQPAELGDSAVYLCASKGEATSGIQFFGPGTRLTVL.

This sequence joins TRBV27 and TRBJ1-5; D perhaps matches TRBD1 (5 bases). Germline CDR1 and CDR2: MNHEY and SMNVEV (reference sequence). The CDR3 totals 12 residues. With 4 bases removed from V and 11 bases from J, the gap between germline ends came to 12 bases. The CDR3 DNA is TGTGCCAGCAGTTCACAGGACCGTACCCAGCATTTT. This gives the protein CASSSQDRTQHF.

There are a few counts of this clonotype. This chain uses TRBV24-1 with TRBJ2-7; 7 nucleotides line up with TRBD1. Germline trimming cut 2 bases from V and 0 bases from J; bases unmatched to any gene: 3. The CDR3 is 15 residues long. Per the germline V gene, CDR1 is KGHDR and CDR2 is SFDVKD. The chain's CDR3 is CATSDSGTVSYEQYF. The CDR3 DNA reads TGTGCCACCAGTGATTCCGGGACAGTCTCCTACGAGCAGTACTTC.

The table lists this clonotype with a count of one. Possible read error: a much larger clone is one base away. J is TRBJ2-7 and V is TRBV7-8; the D is unclear. The CDR3 is 16 amino acids. The germline CDR1 and CDR2 sequences are SGHVS and FQNEAQ. V was pared by 5 bases and J by 0 bases, with 17 bases between. The CDR3 nucleotides are TGTGCCAGCAGCCCCCTCGGATCCTTGGGCTCCTACGAGCAGTACTTC. Its translation is CASSPLGSLGSYEQYF.

This chain uses TRBV7-3 with TRBJ2-7; D unresolved. This CDR3 has 13 amino acids. With 4 bases removed from V and 6 bases from J, the gap between germline ends came to 13 bases. Germline-derived CDR1 and CDR2 are SGHTA and FQGTGA. For the CDR3, the DNA is TGTGCCAGCAGCTCCGGCAGTACGCGCGAGCAGTACTTC. This translates into CASSSGSTREQYF.

Remarks on this clonotype: Being one base from a much bigger clone, this may be a read error. This chain links TRBV3-1 with TRBJ2-7, with 10 bases identical to TRBD1. J gave up 2 bases and V 4 bases, and 5 bases lay outside the gene matches. Germline values: CDR1 LGHDT, CDR2 YNNKEL (reference sequence). There are 15 residues in the CDR3. CDR3 loop: CASSPRDRGAYEQYF. In DNA form, the CDR3 reads TGTGCCAGCAGCCCACGGGACAGGGGCGCCTACGAGCAGTACTTC.

This clonotype was detected a few times. The V call is TRBV7-8, the J call TRBJ1-2; D is unclear. The CDR3 runs to 13 residues. The V end lost 4 bases, the J end lost 4 bases, and 10 bases lay between the germline ends. Germline V gene data show CDR1 as SGHVS and CDR2 as FQNEAQ. The CDR3 DNA sequence: TGTGCCAGCAGCTACCGGGAGAGCTATGGCTACACCTTC. Encoded protein: CASSYRESYGYTF.

The V call is TRBV3-1, the J call TRBJ2-2, with 9 bases aligning to TRBD1. Trimming removed 0 bases from V and 3 bases from J; junction bases left unmatched: 2. CDR1 is LGHDT, CDR2 YNNKEL, per germline (reference sequence). There are 16 residues in the CDR3. CDR3 bases: TGTGCCAGCAGCCAAGAGGGGACAGGGTACACCGGGGAGCTGTTTTTT. It encodes CASSQEGTGYTGELFF. Based on the CDR3 plus reference TRBV3-1 and TRBJ2-2, the full variable domain is DTAVSQTPKYLVTQMGNDKSIKCEQNLGHDTMYWYKQDSKKFLKIMFSYNNKELIINETVPNRFSPKSPDKAHLNLHINSLELGDSAVYFCASSQEGTGYTGELFFGEGSRLTVL.

The chain couples TRBV4-1 to TRBJ1-2; the match to TRBD1 covers 11 bases. The CDR3 sequence is 15 residues long. CDR1 and CDR2 from the germline V gene are MGHRA and YSYEKL. Trimming took 0 bases from V and 8 from J; bases not matched to a gene: 5. The CDR3 is CASSQEVGQGEGYTF. CDR3 in DNA: TGCGCCAGCAGCCAAGAGGTGGGACAGGGGGAAGGCTACACCTTC.

This clonotype has only a few counts. V usage is TRBV5-1 and J usage is TRBJ2-3; D assignment may be TRBD1 or TRBD2 (5 bases each). The germline V gene encodes CDR1 SGHRS and CDR2 YFSETQ. Trimming took off 7 bases at V and 2 bases at J, with 17 bases between the two ends. This CDR3 is 15 amino acids long. The CDR3 here is CASFPGAGYTDTQYF. The CDR3 DNA reads TGCGCCAGCTTCCCCGGGGCCGGGTACACAGATACGCAGTATTTT. The full variable domain, its missing parts supplied by reference TRBV5-1 and TRBJ2-3, is KAGVTQTPRYLIKTRGQQVTLSCSPISGHRSVSWYQQTPGQGLQFLFEYFSETQRNKGNFPGRFSGRQFSNSRSEMNVSTLELGDSALYLCASFPGAGYTDTQYFGPGTRLTVL.